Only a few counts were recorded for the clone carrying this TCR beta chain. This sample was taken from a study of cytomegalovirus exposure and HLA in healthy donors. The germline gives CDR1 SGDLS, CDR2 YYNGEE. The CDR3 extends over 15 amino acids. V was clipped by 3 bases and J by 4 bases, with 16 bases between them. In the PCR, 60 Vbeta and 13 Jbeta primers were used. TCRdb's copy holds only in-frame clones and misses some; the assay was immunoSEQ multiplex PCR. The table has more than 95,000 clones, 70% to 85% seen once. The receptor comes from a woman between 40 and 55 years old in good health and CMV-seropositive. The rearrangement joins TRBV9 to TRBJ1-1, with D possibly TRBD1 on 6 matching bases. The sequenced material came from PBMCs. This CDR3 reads CASSAIGGRGTEAFF. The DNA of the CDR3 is TGTGCCAGCAGCGCCATAGGGGGACGGGGCACTGAAGCTTTCTTT.